This T cell receptor (beta chain) was identified in a study of Tregs in tolerant kidney transplant recipients. Study observations and caveats: Activated donor B cell expansion appeared to reveal the most relevant donor-specific TCRbeta repertoire. Tolerant patients' donor-specific Tregs expanded beyond overall Tregs, suggesting antigen-driven growth.

The data were produced by immunoSEQ multiplex PCR, yet TCRdb's version contains in-frame clones alone and is incomplete. The data hold 85,000 to 100,000 clones, with over 85% observed a single time. With respect to this clone: Its target is not known.

Losses at the gene ends were 0 bases for V and 3 bases for J; bases not matched to a gene: 6. The CDR3 has 16 residues. The germline V gene has CDR1 SGHNT and CDR2 YYREEE (reference sequence). Sequencing was performed on CD4+ T cells from blood, taken before the transplant. The V call is TRBV5-4, the J call TRBJ2-3, with 8 bases aligning to TRBD2. The sequence was obtained from a human donor who received a combined kidney and bone marrow transplant. The chain's CDR3 is CASSLAGGAVTDTQYF. DNA of the CDR3: TGTGCCAGCAGCTTGGCCGGGGGGGCCGTAACAGATACGCAGTATTTT.